This T cell receptor (beta chain) stems from a study of shared clonotypes between healthy human individuals. Turning to this clone: The antigen is undetermined.

Losses at the gene ends were 3 bases for V and 8 bases for J; bases not matched to a gene: 5. This CDR3 contains 14 residues. The germline CDR1 and CDR2 sequences are LGHNT and FRNRAP. Clones were read by immunoSEQ multiplex PCR, and TCRdb kept only the in-frame ones, dropping some. In the table there are some 660,000 clones, about three quarters of which are singletons. Findings of the study overall: Few donors limited the genetic and exposure-history diversity represented. Although depth was large, rarefaction showed that sequencing of the sorted subsets was incomplete.

The sample consisted of memory CD4+ T cells sorted from blood. This sample's subset: CD45RA-negative fraction. The clonotype comes from a woman in her 30s in good health. The chain has TRBV12-5 and TRBJ2-1; 9 positions match TRBD1. Here the CDR3 DNA reads TGTGCTAGTGGTTTACGAACAGGGGGCCATGAGCAGTTCTTC. Translating it yields CASGLRTGGHEQFF.